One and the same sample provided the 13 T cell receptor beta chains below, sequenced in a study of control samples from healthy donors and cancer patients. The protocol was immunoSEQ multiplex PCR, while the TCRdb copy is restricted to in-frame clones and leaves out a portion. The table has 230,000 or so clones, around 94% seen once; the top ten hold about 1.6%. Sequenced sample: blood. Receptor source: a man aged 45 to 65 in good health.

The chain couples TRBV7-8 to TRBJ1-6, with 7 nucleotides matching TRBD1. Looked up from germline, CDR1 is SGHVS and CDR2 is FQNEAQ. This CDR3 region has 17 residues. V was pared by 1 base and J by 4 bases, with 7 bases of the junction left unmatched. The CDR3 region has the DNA TGTGCCAGCAGCTTAGGGGACAGAGAACTTTATAATTCACCCCTCCACTTT. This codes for CASSLGDRELYNSPLHF.

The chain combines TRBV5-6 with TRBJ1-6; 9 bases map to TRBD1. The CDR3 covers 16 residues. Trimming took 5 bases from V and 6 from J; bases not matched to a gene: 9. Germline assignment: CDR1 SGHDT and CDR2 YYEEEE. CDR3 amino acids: CASSHVRDRANSPLHF. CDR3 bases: TGTGCCAGCAGTCACGTCCGGGACAGGGCTAATTCACCCCTCCACTTT.

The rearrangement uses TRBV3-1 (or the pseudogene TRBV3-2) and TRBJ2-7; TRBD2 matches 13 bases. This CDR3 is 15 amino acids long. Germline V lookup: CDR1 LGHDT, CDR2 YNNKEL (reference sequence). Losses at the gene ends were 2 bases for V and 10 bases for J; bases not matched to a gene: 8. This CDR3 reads CASSQMGLAGNVQYF. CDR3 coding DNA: TGTGCCAGCAGCCAAATGGGACTAGCGGGAAACGTACAGTACTTC.

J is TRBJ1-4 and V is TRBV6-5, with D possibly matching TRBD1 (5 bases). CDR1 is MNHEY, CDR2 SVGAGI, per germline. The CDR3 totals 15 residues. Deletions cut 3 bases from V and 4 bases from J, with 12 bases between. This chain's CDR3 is CASSYSEGNNEKLFF. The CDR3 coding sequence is TGTGCCAGCAGTTATAGCGAGGGGAATAATGAAAAACTGTTTTTT.

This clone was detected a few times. The CDR3 region has the DNA TGTGCCAGCAGCTCGACAGGGAACACCGGGGAGCTGTTTTTT. It translates to CASSSTGNTGELFF. The chain recombines TRBV3-1 (or the pseudogene TRBV3-2) with TRBJ2-2, with D possibly TRBD1 on 6 matching bases. The germline V and J ends were trimmed by 5 bases and 1 base, with 8 bases remaining between them. The CDR3 has 14 amino acids. Germline loops: CDR1 LGHDT, CDR2 YNNKEL (reference sequence).

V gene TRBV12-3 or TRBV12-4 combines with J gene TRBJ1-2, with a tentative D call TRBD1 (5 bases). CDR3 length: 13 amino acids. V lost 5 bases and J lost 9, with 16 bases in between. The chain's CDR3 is CASSPSVPGSYTF. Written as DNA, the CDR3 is TGTGCCAGCAGTCCCAGCGTCCCAGGGAGCTACACCTTC.

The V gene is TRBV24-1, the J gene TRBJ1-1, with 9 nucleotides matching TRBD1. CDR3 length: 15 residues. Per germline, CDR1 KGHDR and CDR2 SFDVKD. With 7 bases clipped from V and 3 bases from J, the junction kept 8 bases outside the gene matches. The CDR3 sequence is CATSDSRTGDTEAFF. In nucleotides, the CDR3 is TGTGCCACCAGCGACTCCCGGACAGGGGACACTGAAGCTTTCTTT.

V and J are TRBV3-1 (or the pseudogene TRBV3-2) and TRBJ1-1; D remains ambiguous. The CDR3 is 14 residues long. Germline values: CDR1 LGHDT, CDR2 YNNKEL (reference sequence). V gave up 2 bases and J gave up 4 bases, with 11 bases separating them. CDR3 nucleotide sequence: TGTGCCAGCAGCCAAAACTTGGACCCCACTGAAGCTTTCTTT. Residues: CASSQNLDPTEAFF.

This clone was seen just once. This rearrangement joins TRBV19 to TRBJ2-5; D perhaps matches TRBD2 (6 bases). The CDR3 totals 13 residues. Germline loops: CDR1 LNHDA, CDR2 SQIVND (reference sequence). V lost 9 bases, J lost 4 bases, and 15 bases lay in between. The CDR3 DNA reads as TGTGCCAGCGGAGGGACCCGGGGAGAGACCCAGTACTTC. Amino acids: CASGGTRGETQYF.

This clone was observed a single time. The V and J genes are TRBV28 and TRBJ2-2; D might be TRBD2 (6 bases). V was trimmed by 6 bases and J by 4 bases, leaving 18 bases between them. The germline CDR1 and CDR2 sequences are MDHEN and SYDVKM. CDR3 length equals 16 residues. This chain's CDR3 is CASSRFAGSPTGELFF. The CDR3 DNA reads TGTGCCAGCAGCCGATTTGCGGGGTCGCCCACCGGGGAGCTGTTTTTT.

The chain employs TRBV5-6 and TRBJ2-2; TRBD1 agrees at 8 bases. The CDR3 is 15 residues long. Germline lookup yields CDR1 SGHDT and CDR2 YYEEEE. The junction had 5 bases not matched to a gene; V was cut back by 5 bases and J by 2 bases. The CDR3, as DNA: TGTGCCAGCAGTAGGACAGGGTACAACACCGGGGAGCTGTTTTTT. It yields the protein CASSRTGYNTGELFF.

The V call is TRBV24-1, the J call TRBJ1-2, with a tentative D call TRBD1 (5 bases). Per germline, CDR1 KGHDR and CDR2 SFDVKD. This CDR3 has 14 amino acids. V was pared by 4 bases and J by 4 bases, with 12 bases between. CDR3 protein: CATSEGREGYGYTF. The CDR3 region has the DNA TGTGCCACCAGTGAGGGCAGGGAGGGCTATGGCTACACCTTC.

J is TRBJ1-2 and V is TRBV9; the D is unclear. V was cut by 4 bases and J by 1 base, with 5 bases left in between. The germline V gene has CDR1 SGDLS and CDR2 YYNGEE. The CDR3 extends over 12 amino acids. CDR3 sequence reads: CASSKYNYGYTF. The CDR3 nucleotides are TGTGCCAGCAGCAAGTATAACTATGGCTACACCTTC.